This T cell receptor beta chain was recovered during a study of response to subunit inactivated influenza vaccine. Findings and caveats of the study: Authors suggested that a seasonal influenza vaccination recruits few new T cells each time.

From the RT-PCR reads, TCRdb called clonotypes with MiXCR, one entry per CDR3 protein. Here the sample spans roughly 540,000 distinct CDR3 sequences, approximately 20% being singletons. CDR3 size: 14 residues. The germline gives CDR1 LGHNA, CDR2 YNFKEQ. The ends lost 4 bases at V and 8 bases at J; junction bases unmatched: 5. With respect to this clonotype: Its antigen is as yet unknown.

These data are also associated with another study on T cells expressing NK-cell markers. As that study records: Researchers built TCR beta cDNA using 5'RACE template switching with UMIs.

V usage is TRBV4-2 and J usage is TRBJ1-2; TRBD1 agrees at 12 bases. The origin of this receptor is a man aged 50 to 60 who received an inactivated influenza vaccine. Sequencing used CD4+ T cells sorted from PBMCs, obtained 11 to 12 days after vaccination. The CDR3: CASSRDRGRRGYTF. The CDR3 DNA is TGTGCCAGCAGCCGGGACAGGGGGCGCCGGGGCTACACCTTC.